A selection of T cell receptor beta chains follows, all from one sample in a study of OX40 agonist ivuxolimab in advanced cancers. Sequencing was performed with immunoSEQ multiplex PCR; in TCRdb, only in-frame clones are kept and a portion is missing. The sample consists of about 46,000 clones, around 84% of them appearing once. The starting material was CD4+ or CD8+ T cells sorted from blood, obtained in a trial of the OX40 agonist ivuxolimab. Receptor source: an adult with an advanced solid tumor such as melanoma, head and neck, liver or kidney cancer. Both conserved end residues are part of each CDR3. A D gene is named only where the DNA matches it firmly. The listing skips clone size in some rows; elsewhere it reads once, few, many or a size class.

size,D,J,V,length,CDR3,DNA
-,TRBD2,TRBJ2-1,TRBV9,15,CASSVGLAGLAEQFF,TGTGCCAGCAGCGTAGGGCTAGCGGGACTCGCTGAGCAGTTCTTC
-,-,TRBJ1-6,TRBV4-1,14,CASSQEWGNSPLHF,TGCGCCAGCAGCCAAGAATGGGGGAATTCACCCCTCCACTTT
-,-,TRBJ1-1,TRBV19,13,CASSLLSRDGAFF,TGTGCCAGTAGTCTGTTGTCCCGGGATGGAGCTTTCTTT
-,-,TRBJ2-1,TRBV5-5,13,CASSLSGTDEQFF,TGTGCCAGCAGCTTGTCAGGAACGGATGAGCAGTTCTTC
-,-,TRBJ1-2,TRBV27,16,CASSLSPTRLNYGYTF,TGTGCCAGCAGTTTATCCCCCACTCGCCTTAACTATGGCTACACCTTC
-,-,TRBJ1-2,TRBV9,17,CASSAPSGTSSGYGYTF,TGTGCCAGCAGCGCCCCTTCCGGGACCTCCTCTGGGTATGGCTACACCTTC
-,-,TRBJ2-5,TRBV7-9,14,CASSTRTPGETQYF,TGTGCCAGCAGCACTCGGACCCCCGGGGAGACCCAGTACTTC
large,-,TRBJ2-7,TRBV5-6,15,CASSFYRRPGYEQYF,TGTGCCAGCAGCTTCTACAGGCGGCCGGGTTACGAGCAGTACTTC
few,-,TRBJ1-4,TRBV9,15,CASSGGGGRNEKLFF,TGTGCCAGCAGCGGGGGAGGAGGGAGGAATGAAAAACTGTTTTTT
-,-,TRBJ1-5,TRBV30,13,CAWSVESLQPQHF,TGTGCCTGGAGTGTAGAGAGTCTTCAGCCCCAGCATTTT
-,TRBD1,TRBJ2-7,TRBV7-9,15,CASSPRDRGPYEQYF,TGTGCCAGCAGCCCCCGGGACAGGGGGCCCTACGAGCAGTACTTC
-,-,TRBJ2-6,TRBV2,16,CASSGTTYSGANVLTF,TGTGCCAGCAGTGGGACTACTTACTCTGGGGCCAACGTCCTGACTTTC
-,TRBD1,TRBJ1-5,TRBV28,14,CASSFGTENQPQHF,TGTGCCAGCAGTTTTGGGACAGAAAATCAGCCCCAGCATTTT
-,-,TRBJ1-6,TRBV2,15,CASSEYRSDNSPLHF,TGTGCCAGCAGTGAGTACAGGTCCGATAATTCACCCCTCCACTTT
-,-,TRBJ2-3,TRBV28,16,CASSLGWDTTKDTQYF,TGTGCCAGCAGTTTGGGTTGGGACACTACCAAAGATACGCAGTATTTT
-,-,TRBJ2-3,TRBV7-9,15,CASSLDWGRTDTQYF,TGTGCCAGCAGCTTAGATTGGGGGCGCACAGATACGCAGTATTTT
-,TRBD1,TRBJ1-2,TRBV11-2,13,CASGGQGINGYTF,TGTGCCAGCGGGGGACAGGGGATTAATGGCTACACCTTC
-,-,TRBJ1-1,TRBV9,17,CASSVGPRGGKNTEAFF,TGTGCCAGCAGCGTAGGACCGCGGGGGGGGAAGAACACTGAAGCTTTCTTT
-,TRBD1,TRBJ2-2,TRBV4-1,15,CASSLGGQGVGELFF,TGCGCCAGCAGCCTCGGGGGACAGGGTGTCGGGGAGCTGTTTTTT
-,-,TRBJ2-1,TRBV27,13,CASSHVPIMGQFF,TGTGCCAGCAGTCATGTCCCGATAATGGGGCAGTTCTTC
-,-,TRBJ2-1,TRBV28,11,CASSLSNEQFF,TGTGCCAGCAGTTTAAGCAATGAGCAGTTCTTC
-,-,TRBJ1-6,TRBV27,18,CASSLKWGRERNNSPLHF,TGTGCCAGCAGTTTAAAATGGGGCAGGGAGAGGAATAATTCACCCCTCCACTTT
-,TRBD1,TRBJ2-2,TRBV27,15,CASSFSGQGLKELFF,TGTGCCAGCAGTTTCTCCGGACAGGGGTTGAAGGAGCTGTTTTTT
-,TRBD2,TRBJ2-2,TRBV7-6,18,CASSLLGTSGGLTGELFF,TGTGCCAGCAGCTTACTCGGGACTAGCGGGGGGCTCACCGGGGAGCTGTTTTTT
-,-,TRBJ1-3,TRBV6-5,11,CASVQGNTIYF,TGTGCCAGCGTACAGGGAAACACCATATATTTT
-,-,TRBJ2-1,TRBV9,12,CASSGWGAEQFF,TGTGCCAGCAGCGGATGGGGTGCTGAGCAGTTCTTC
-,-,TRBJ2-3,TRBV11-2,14,CASSISLDPDTQYF,TGTGCCAGCAGCATCTCGCTAGATCCAGATACGCAGTATTTT